This T cell receptor (beta chain) came from a study of siplizumab effects on memory and regulatory T cells. The overall study: The mixed lymphocyte reactions, run in pairs, contained siplizumab at around 0.96 ug/mL or no drug. Broader study findings: A naive or memory phenotype could not be assigned to roughly 75-95% of the proliferating CD4+ or CD8+ clones. There appeared to be greater diversity in naive T cells than in memory cells, and naive T cells seemed major contributors to the alloresponse.

About this clone: Its specificity is unknown.

Per germline, CDR1 SGHDN and CDR2 FVKESK. V lost 2 bases, J lost 9 bases, and 7 bases lay in between. This CDR3 region has 11 residues. This table comes from immunoSEQ multiplex PCR, and its TCRdb copy is limited to in-frame clones, with some not included. The table includes some 14,000 clones, around 43% detected once. Cells from the mixed lymphocyte reaction underwent coculture for five to seven days at 37 degrees C. The specimen was CFSE-low (dividing) CD4+ T cells sorted from an allogeneic mixed lymphocyte reaction. The receptor's source is a human donor in good health; the cells came from an allogeneic mixed lymphocyte reaction. Some clones in this sample may be carry-over from other donors' samples. The V and J genes are TRBV14 and TRBJ1-1; a weak D match, TRBD1 (5 bases). The CDR3 nucleotides read TGTGCCAGCAGCCAAAAGGGGAAAGCTTTCTTT. Its translation is CASSQKGKAFF.